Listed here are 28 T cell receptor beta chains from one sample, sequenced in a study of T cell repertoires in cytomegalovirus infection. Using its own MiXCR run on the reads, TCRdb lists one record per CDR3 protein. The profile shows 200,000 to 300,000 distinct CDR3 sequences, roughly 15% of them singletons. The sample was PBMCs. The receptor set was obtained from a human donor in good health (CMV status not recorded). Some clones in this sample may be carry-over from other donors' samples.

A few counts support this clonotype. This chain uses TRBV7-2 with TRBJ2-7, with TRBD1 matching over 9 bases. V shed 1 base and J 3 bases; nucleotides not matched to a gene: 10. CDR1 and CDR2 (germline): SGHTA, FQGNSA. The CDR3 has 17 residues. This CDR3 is CASSLVGGTGPFYEQYF. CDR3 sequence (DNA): TGTGCCAGCAGCTTAGTGGGCGGGACAGGGCCATTCTACGAGCAGTACTTC.

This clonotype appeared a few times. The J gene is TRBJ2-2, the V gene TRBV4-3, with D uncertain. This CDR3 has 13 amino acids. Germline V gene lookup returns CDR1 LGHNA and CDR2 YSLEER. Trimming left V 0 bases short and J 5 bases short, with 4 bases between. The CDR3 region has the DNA TGCGCCAGCAGCCAAGATGGGACCGGGGAGCTGTTTTTT. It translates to CASSQDGTGELFF.

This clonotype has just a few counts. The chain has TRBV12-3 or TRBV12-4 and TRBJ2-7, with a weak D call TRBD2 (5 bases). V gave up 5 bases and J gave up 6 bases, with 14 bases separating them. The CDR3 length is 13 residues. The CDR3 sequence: CASSPDYLSEQYF. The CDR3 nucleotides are TGTGCCAGCAGTCCCGACTACCTCAGCGAGCAGTACTTC.

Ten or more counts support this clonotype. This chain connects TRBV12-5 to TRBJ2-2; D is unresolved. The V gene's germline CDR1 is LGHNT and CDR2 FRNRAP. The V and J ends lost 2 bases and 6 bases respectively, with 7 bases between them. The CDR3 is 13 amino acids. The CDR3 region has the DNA TGTGCTAGTGGTTTGACCTTATCCGGGGAGCTGTTTTTT. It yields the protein CASGLTLSGELFF.

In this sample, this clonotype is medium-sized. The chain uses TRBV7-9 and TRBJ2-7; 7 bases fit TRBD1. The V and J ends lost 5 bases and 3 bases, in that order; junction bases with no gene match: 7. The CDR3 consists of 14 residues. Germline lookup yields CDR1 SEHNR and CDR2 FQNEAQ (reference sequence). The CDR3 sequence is CASSHRDRNYEQYF. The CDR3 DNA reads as TGTGCCAGCAGCCACCGGGACAGAAACTACGAGCAGTACTTC.

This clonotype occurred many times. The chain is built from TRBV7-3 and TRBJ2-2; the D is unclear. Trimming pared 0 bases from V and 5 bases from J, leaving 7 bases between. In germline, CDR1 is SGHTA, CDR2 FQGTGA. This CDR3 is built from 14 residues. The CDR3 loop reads CASSLTLGTGELFF. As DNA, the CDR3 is TGTGCCAGCAGCTTAACGCTGGGAACCGGGGAGCTGTTTTTT.

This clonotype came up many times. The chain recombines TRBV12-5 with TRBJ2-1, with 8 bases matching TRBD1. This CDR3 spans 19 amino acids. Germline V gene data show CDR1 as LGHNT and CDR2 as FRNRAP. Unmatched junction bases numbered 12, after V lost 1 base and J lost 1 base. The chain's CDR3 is CASGLDRPLTGGSYNEQFF. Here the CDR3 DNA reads TGTGCTAGTGGTTTGGACCGACCCCTTACAGGGGGGTCCTACAATGAGCAGTTCTTC.

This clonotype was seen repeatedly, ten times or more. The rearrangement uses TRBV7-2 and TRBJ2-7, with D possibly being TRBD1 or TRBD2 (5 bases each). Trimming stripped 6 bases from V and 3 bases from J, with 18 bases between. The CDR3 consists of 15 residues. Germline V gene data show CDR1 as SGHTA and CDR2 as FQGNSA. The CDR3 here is CASSSGTLLFYEQYF. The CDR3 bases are TGTGCCAGCAGTTCCGGGACGCTACTCTTCTACGAGCAGTACTTC.

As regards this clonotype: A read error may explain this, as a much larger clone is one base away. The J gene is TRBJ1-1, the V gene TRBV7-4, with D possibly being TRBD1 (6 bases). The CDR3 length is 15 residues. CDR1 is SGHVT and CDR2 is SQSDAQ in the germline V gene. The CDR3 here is CASSRGHQGDTESFF. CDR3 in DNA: TGTGCCAGCAGCCGGGGACACCAAGGCGACACTGAATCTTTCTTT.

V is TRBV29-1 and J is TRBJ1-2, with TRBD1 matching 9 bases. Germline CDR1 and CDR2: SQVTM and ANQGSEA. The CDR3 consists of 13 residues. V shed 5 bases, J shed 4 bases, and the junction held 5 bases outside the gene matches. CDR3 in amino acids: CSVSPGQGYGYTF. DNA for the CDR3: TGCAGCGTTTCCCCGGGACAGGGCTATGGCTACACCTTC.

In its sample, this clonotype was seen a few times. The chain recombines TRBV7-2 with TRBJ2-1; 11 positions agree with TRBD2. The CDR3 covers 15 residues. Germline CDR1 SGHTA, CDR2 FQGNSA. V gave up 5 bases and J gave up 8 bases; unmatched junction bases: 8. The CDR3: CASSQGLAEAYEQFF. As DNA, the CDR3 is TGTGCCAGCAGCCAGGGACTAGCGGAGGCCTATGAGCAGTTCTTC. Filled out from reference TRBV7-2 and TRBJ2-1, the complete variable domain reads GAGVSQSPSNKVTEKGKDVELRCDPISGHTALYWYRQSLGQGLEFLIYFQGNSAPDKSGLPSDRFSAERTGGSVSTLTIQRTQQEDSAVYLCASSQGLAEAYEQFFGPGTRLTVL.

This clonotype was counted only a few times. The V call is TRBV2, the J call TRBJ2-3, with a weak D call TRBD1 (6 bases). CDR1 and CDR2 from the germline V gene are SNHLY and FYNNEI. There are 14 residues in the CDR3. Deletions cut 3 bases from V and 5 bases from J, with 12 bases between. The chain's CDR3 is CASSDGGQRDTQYF. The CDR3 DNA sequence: TGTGCCAGCAGTGATGGAGGACAGAGAGATACGCAGTATTTT.

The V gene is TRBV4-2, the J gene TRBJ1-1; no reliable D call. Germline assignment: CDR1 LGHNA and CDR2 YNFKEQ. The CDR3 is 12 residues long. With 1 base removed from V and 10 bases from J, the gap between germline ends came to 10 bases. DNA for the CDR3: TGTGCCAGCAGCCAAGTATCAGGCAGAGCTTTCTTT. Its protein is CASSQVSGRAFF.

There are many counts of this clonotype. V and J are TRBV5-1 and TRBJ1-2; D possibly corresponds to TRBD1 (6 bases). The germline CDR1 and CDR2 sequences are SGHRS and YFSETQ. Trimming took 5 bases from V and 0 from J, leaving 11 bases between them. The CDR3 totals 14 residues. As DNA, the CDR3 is TGCGCCAGCAGTGTAGGGGGAGCTAACTATGGCTACACCTTC. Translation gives CASSVGGANYGYTF.

CDR3 protein: CSARLPGSGGLETQYF. DNA for the CDR3: TGCAGTGCTAGACTCCCCGGGTCGGGGGGGCTGGAGACCCAGTACTTC. The chain uses TRBV20-1 and TRBJ2-5, with 8 bases fitting TRBD2. The CDR3 covers 16 residues. Germline-derived CDR1 and CDR2 are DFQATT and SNEGSKA (reference sequence). V dropped 2 bases and J dropped 5; count of bases not matched to a gene: 13.

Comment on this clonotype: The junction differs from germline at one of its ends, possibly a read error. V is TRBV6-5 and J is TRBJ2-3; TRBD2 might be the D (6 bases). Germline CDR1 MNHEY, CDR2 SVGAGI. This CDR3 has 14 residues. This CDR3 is CASSYSGLTDAQYF. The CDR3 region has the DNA TGTGCCAGCAGTTACTCGGGACTCACAGATGCGCAGTATTTT.

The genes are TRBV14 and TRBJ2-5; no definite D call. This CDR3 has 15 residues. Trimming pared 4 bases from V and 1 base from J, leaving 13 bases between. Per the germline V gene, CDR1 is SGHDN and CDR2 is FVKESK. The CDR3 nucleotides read TGTGCCAGCAGCCCGACCAGAGTGGGCCAAGAGACCCAGTACTTC. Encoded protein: CASSPTRVGQETQYF.

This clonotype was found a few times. CDR3 sequence (DNA): TGTGCCAGCAGTTATGGACAGTTCAACTCTGAAGCTTTCTTT. As protein: CASSYGQFNSEAFF. The chain links TRBV6-5 to TRBJ1-1, with D tentatively TRBD1 (6 bases). The CDR3 is made up of 14 amino acids. V lost 3 bases to trimming and J lost 6 bases, with 14 bases between them. Germline V CDR1 and CDR2: MNHEY, SVGAGI.

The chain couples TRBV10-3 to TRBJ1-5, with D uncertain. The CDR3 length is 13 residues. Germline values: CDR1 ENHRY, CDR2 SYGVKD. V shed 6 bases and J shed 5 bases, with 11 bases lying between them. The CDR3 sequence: CAIRGRWDQPQHF. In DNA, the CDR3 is TGTGCCATCAGGGGCCGTTGGGATCAGCCCCAGCATTTT.

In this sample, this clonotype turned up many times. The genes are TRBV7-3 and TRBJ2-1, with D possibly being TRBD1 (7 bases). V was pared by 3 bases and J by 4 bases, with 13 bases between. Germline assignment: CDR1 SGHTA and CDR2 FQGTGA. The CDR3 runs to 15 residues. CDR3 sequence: CASSFRQGGYNEQFF. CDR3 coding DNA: TGTGCCAGCAGCTTCCGACAGGGAGGATACAATGAGCAGTTCTTC. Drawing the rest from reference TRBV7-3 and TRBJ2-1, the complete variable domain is GAGVSQTPSNKVTEKGKYVELRCDPISGHTALYWYRQSLGQGPEFLIYFQGTGAADDSGLPNDRFFAVRPEGSVSTLKIQRTERGDSAVYLCASSFRQGGYNEQFFGPGTRLTVL.

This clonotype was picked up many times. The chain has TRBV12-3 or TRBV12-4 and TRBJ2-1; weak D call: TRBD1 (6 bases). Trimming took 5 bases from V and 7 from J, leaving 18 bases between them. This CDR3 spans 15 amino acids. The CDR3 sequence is CASSLGAAGENEQFF. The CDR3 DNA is TGTGCCAGCAGTCTGGGGGCTGCGGGCGAGAATGAGCAGTTCTTC.

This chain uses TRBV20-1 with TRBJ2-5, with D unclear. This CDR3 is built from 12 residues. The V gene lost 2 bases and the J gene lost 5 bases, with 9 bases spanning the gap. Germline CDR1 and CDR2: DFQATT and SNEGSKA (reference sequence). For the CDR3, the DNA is TGCAGTGCTAGAAAGCACCCGGAGACCCAGTACTTC. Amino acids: CSARKHPETQYF.

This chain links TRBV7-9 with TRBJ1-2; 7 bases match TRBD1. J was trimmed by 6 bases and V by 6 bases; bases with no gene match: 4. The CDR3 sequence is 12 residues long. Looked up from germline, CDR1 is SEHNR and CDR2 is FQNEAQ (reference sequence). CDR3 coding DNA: TGTGCCAGCAGGACAGGGAAGGATGGCTACACCTTC. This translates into CASRTGKDGYTF.

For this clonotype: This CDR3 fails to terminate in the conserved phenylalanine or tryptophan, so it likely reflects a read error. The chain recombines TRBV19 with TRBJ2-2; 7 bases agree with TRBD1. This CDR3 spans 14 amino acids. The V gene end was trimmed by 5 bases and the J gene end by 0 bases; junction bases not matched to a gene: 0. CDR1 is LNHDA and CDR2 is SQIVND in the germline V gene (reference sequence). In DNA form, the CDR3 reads TGTGCCAGTAGTGGGACAGCGAACACCGGGGAGCTGTTTTTG. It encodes CASSGTANTGELFL.

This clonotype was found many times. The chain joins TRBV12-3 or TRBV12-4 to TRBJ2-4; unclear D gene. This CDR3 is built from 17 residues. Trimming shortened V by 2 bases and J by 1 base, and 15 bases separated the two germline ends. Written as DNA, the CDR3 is TGTGCCAGCAGTTTATCGGGCAGTTTGGGTGCCAAAAACATTCAGTACTTC. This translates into CASSLSGSLGAKNIQYF.

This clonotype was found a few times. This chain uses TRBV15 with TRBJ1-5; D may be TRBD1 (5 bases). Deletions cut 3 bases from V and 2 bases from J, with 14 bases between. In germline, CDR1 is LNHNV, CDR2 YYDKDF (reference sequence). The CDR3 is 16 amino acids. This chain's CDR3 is CATSRIEGYGNQPQHF. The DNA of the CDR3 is TGTGCCACCAGCAGGATAGAGGGGTATGGCAATCAGCCCCAGCATTTT.

CDR3 region: CASRAGLVLTGELFF. CDR3 nucleotides: TGTGCCAGCAGGGCCGGACTAGTTCTGACCGGGGAGCTGTTTTTT. The chain couples TRBV28 to TRBJ2-2; 7 bases align to TRBD2. V lost 6 bases to trimming and J lost 5 bases; unmatched junction nucleotides: 9. Germline V gene data show CDR1 as MDHEN and CDR2 as SYDVKM. This CDR3 spans 15 amino acids.

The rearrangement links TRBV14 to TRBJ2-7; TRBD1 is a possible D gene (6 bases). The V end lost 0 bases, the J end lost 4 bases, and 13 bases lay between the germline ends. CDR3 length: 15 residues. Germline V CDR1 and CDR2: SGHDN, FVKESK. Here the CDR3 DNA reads TGTGCCAGCAGCCAAGAGGGGGCCGGGTTGTACGAGCAGTACTTC. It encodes CASSQEGAGLYEQYF.